This is a list of T cell receptor beta chains from one sample in a study. Using its own MiXCR run on the RT-PCR reads, TCRdb lists one record per CDR3 protein. This table has around 700,000 distinct CDR3 sequences, around 14% appearing once. Sequenced material: memory CD4+ T cells from blood. The receptors were sampled from a female donor in good health, serving as a healthy control. The CDR3 runs from the conserved cysteine through the conserved F or W. The D gene is left open where the match is weak. Clone size, where shown, is once, few, many, or a class for clones that have expanded.

abundance: few
v_gene: TRBV7-3
j_gene: TRBJ1-1
d_gene: NA
CDR3nt: TGTGCCAGCAGCCTAGCCGGAGGCGCGGACACTGAAGCTTTCTTT
CDR3aa: CASSLAGGADTEAFF

abundance: many
v_gene: TRBV20-1
j_gene: TRBJ2-3
d_gene: TRBD2
CDR3nt: TGCAGTGCTAGAGATCCCAGAAGCGGGAGAACAGATACGCAGTATTTT
CDR3aa: CSARDPRSGRTDTQYF

abundance: many
v_gene: TRBV30
j_gene: TRBJ2-3
d_gene: NA
CDR3nt: TGTGCCTGGAGTGTATCCGATACGCAGTATTTT
CDR3aa: CAWSVSDTQYF

abundance: NA
v_gene: TRBV6-2/TRBV6-3
j_gene: TRBJ1-6
d_gene: TRBD1
CDR3nt: TGTGCCAGCAGCCGAGGACAGGGAGGCCATTCACCCCTCCACTTT
CDR3aa: CASSRGQGGHSPLHF

abundance: many
v_gene: TRBV20-1
j_gene: TRBJ2-7
d_gene: TRBD2
CDR3nt: TGCAGTGCTAGAGAGGGGGGGTTCCACGAGCAGTACTTC
CDR3aa: CSAREGGFHEQYF

abundance: NA
v_gene: TRBV7-9
j_gene: TRBJ2-2
d_gene: TRBD1
CDR3nt: TGTGCCAGCAGCGGAACAGGGGCTCGGAACACCGGGGAGCTGTTTTTT
CDR3aa: CASSGTGARNTGELFF

abundance: NA
v_gene: TRBV6-5
j_gene: TRBJ2-3
d_gene: NA
CDR3nt: TGTGCCAGCAGTTGGGGGAGGGGGGGTTCGGATACGCAGTATTTT
CDR3aa: CASSWGRGGSDTQYF

abundance: few
v_gene: TRBV20-1
j_gene: TRBJ1-1
d_gene: TRBD1
CDR3nt: TGCAGTGCTCCCCCCATAGAGACAGGGGTGCCTGAAGCTTTCTTT
CDR3aa: CSAPPIETGVPEAFF

abundance: NA
v_gene: TRBV7-8
j_gene: TRBJ1-5
d_gene: NA
CDR3nt: TGTGCCAGCAGCGCGCTAGTAACAGGGCATCAGCCCCGGCATTTT
CDR3aa: CASSALVTGHQPRHF

abundance: many
v_gene: TRBV12-3/TRBV12-4
j_gene: TRBJ2-1
d_gene: NA
CDR3nt: TGTGCCAGCAGTCCAGGTCCTAATGAGCAGTTCTTC
CDR3aa: CASSPGPNEQFF

abundance: NA
v_gene: TRBV6-5
j_gene: TRBJ1-5
d_gene: NA
CDR3nt: TGTGCCAGCAGGAACCCGGGGGGCCCCCAGCATTTT
CDR3aa: CASRNPGGPQHF

abundance: few
v_gene: TRBV5-4
j_gene: TRBJ2-3
d_gene: NA
CDR3nt: TGTGCCAGCTCTCCCGGGACCACGGCGGATACGCAGTATTTT
CDR3aa: CASSPGTTADTQYF

abundance: few
v_gene: TRBV20-1
j_gene: TRBJ2-7
d_gene: TRBD2
CDR3nt: TGCAGTGCTCGAATCGAGACTAGCGGGGCATACGAGCAGTACTTC
CDR3aa: CSARIETSGAYEQYF

abundance: few
v_gene: TRBV7-2
j_gene: TRBJ2-2
d_gene: TRBD1
CDR3nt: TGTGCCAGCAGTTCTGACAGGGGGCACACCGGGGAGCTGTTTTTT
CDR3aa: CASSSDRGHTGELFF

abundance: few
v_gene: TRBV28
j_gene: TRBJ2-5
d_gene: TRBD1
CDR3nt: TGTGCCAGTACGCCGGGACAGGCAGAGACCCAGTACTTC
CDR3aa: CASTPGQAETQYF

abundance: few
v_gene: TRBV7-3
j_gene: TRBJ1-1
d_gene: NA
CDR3nt: TGTGCCAGCAGCACCTCCCTCAACGCCCGGACTGAAGCTTTCTTT
CDR3aa: CASSTSLNARTEAFF

abundance: many
v_gene: TRBV4-3
j_gene: TRBJ2-6
d_gene: NA
CDR3nt: TGCGCCAGCAGCCAAGAGCCTCGACAGGCTTCTGGGGCCAACGTCCTGACTTTC
CDR3aa: CASSQEPRQASGANVLTF

abundance: few
v_gene: TRBV6-2/TRBV6-3
j_gene: TRBJ1-1
d_gene: NA
CDR3nt: TGTGCCAGCAGTTACTCTTCCCTAAGAGAAGCTTTCTTT
CDR3aa: CASSYSSLREAFF

abundance: NA
v_gene: TRBV12-3/TRBV12-4
j_gene: TRBJ1-1
d_gene: NA
CDR3nt: TGTGCCAGCAGTTCTCGGAGACAGGCTAACACTGAAGCTTTCTTT
CDR3aa: CASSSRRQANTEAFF

abundance: NA
v_gene: TRBV11-2
j_gene: TRBJ2-1
d_gene: NA
CDR3nt: TGTGCCAGCAGCTTAGAATGGCAGAGATCCAATGAGCAGTTCTTC
CDR3aa: CASSLEWQRSNEQFF

abundance: NA
v_gene: TRBV6-5
j_gene: TRBJ2-5
d_gene: TRBD1
CDR3nt: TGTGCCAGCAGTTACTACAGGACAGGGGCGGAGACCCAGTACTTC
CDR3aa: CASSYYRTGAETQYF

abundance: few
v_gene: TRBV20-1
j_gene: TRBJ2-2
d_gene: NA
CDR3nt: TGCAGTGCCGGAGGAGGATCCATATTCGGGGAGCTGTTTTTT
CDR3aa: CSAGGGSIFGELFF

abundance: NA
v_gene: TRBV5-5
j_gene: TRBJ2-3
d_gene: NA
CDR3nt: TGTGCCAGCAGCTTGGTAGGTAGAGCAGCAGATACGCAGTATTTT
CDR3aa: CASSLVGRAADTQYF

abundance: NA
v_gene: TRBV20-1
j_gene: TRBJ2-3
d_gene: TRBD2
CDR3nt: TGCAGTGCTAGAGTGCTACTAGCGGTGGATACGCAGTATTTT
CDR3aa: CSARVLLAVDTQYF

abundance: many
v_gene: TRBV29-1
j_gene: TRBJ2-5
d_gene: NA
CDR3nt: TGCAGCGTTGGGAGTCCTGAGACCCAGTACTTC
CDR3aa: CSVGSPETQYF

abundance: NA
v_gene: TRBV2
j_gene: TRBJ1-2
d_gene: NA
CDR3nt: TGTGCCAGCAGTGAAGTAGCCGGGAACTATGGCTACACCTTC
CDR3aa: CASSEVAGNYGYTF

abundance: few
v_gene: TRBV11-2
j_gene: TRBJ2-5
d_gene: TRBD1
CDR3nt: TGTGCCAGCAGCCCCCTTGGACAGGGGGCCCAAGAGACCCAGTACTTC
CDR3aa: CASSPLGQGAQETQYF

abundance: many
v_gene: TRBV12-3/TRBV12-4
j_gene: TRBJ2-5
d_gene: TRBD1
CDR3nt: TGTGCCAGCAGCTCCCGAGGGGGCGCAGAGACCCAGTACTTC
CDR3aa: CASSSRGGAETQYF

abundance: many
v_gene: TRBV5-1
j_gene: TRBJ1-4
d_gene: TRBD1
CDR3nt: TGTGCCAGCAGCCCAGGGGGCAGAAATGAAAAACTGTTTTTT
CDR3aa: CASSPGGRNEKLFF

abundance: many
v_gene: TRBV4-3
j_gene: TRBJ2-5
d_gene: TRBD1
CDR3nt: TGCGCCAGCAGCCCTACAGGACAGGGGCTCCAAGAGACCCAGTACTTC
CDR3aa: CASSPTGQGLQETQYF

abundance: few
v_gene: TRBV6-1
j_gene: TRBJ1-1
d_gene: NA
CDR3nt: TGTGCCAGCAGGGGCAGTGAGATGAACACTGAAGCTTTCTTT
CDR3aa: CASRGSEMNTEAFF

abundance: NA
v_gene: TRBV27
j_gene: TRBJ2-1
d_gene: NA
CDR3nt: TGTGCCAGCAGTTTGAACAGTCAGCAGTTCTTC
CDR3aa: CASSLNSQQFF

abundance: many
v_gene: TRBV7-9
j_gene: TRBJ1-1
d_gene: NA
CDR3nt: TGTGCCAGCAGCTTAGGGGGCCTTAGCACTGAAGCTTTCTTT
CDR3aa: CASSLGGLSTEAFF

abundance: few
v_gene: TRBV6-6
j_gene: TRBJ2-3
d_gene: NA
CDR3nt: TGTGCCAGCAGTTCCCCTATGTGGGAGCGGGTGAGCACAGATACGCAGTATTTT
CDR3aa: CASSSPMWERVSTDTQYF

abundance: few
v_gene: TRBV10-3
j_gene: TRBJ1-5
d_gene: NA
CDR3nt: TGTGCCATCAGGGCAGGGGAGGGTCAGCCCCAGCATTTT
CDR3aa: CAIRAGEGQPQHF

abundance: NA
v_gene: TRBV29-1
j_gene: TRBJ1-1
d_gene: TRBD1
CDR3nt: TGCAGCGTCGACCCCGGGACAGCTGAAGCTTTCTTT
CDR3aa: CSVDPGTAEAFF

abundance: few
v_gene: TRBV5-1
j_gene: TRBJ1-1
d_gene: NA
CDR3nt: TGCGCCAGCAGCTTGACCCCCGACACTGAAGCTTTCTTT
CDR3aa: CASSLTPDTEAFF

abundance: NA
v_gene: TRBV11-2
j_gene: TRBJ2-1
d_gene: NA
CDR3nt: TGTGCCAGCAGCTTAGATTGGGGCTCGGGTTCGAGACTCCCGGGTCAGCAGTTCTTC
CDR3aa: CASSLDWGSGSRLPGQQFF

abundance: NA
v_gene: TRBV25-1
j_gene: TRBJ2-1
d_gene: TRBD2
CDR3nt: TGTGCAGCTAGCGGGAGTATGTTTTATGAGCAGTTCTTC
CDR3aa: CAASGSMFYEQFF

abundance: many
v_gene: TRBV20-1
j_gene: TRBJ2-2
d_gene: TRBD2
CDR3nt: TGCAGTGCTAAAGGGACTAGCGGGAGAGCCGGGGAGCTGTTTTTT
CDR3aa: CSAKGTSGRAGELFF

abundance: many
v_gene: TRBV20-1
j_gene: TRBJ2-1
d_gene: NA
CDR3nt: TGCAGTGCTAGAGATCAAGGGGGGGACTCCTACAATGAGCAGTTCTTC
CDR3aa: CSARDQGGDSYNEQFF

abundance: few
v_gene: TRBV20-1
j_gene: TRBJ2-2
d_gene: TRBD2
CDR3nt: TGCAGTGCTAGACCGGGACTAGCGGGGGGGCCGCACACCGGGGAGCTGTTTTTT
CDR3aa: CSARPGLAGGPHTGELFF

abundance: many
v_gene: TRBV7-8
j_gene: TRBJ2-7
d_gene: NA
CDR3nt: TGTGCCAGCAGCCGACCGGGAGTTAGGCAGTACTTC
CDR3aa: CASSRPGVRQYF